Below, 19 T cell receptor beta chains from the same sample are listed, as sequenced in a study of early T cells in non-severe SARS-CoV-2 infection. MiXCR, applied by TCRdb to the 5' RACE reads, yields one record per CDR3 protein. Of 84,000 or so distinct CDR3 sequences detected, 9% to 13% appear once; the ten largest clones hold about 2.6%. The sample was whole blood. These receptors all stem from an adult who was a healthcare worker with PCR-confirmed SARS-CoV-2 infection or an uninfected control (not recorded which).

In this sample, this clonotype turned up many times. The chain couples TRBV5-1 to TRBJ2-3; D is unclear. Germline lookup yields CDR1 SGHRS and CDR2 YFSETQ. V lost 4 bases to trimming and J lost 1 base, with 16 bases between them. The CDR3 sequence is 16 residues long. CDR3 sequence reads: CASSLPWAGGTDTQYF. The DNA of the CDR3 is TGCGCCAGCAGCCTCCCCTGGGCTGGGGGCACAGATACGCAGTATTTT.

This clonotype was found many times. The chain uses TRBV20-1 and TRBJ2-2; 9 nucleotides agree with TRBD2. CDR1 is DFQATT, CDR2 SNEGSKA, per germline (reference sequence). The CDR3 extends over 14 amino acids. V lost 7 bases and J lost 5; bases outside the gene matches: 8. CDR3 in amino acids: CSVRLAVGTGELFF. The CDR3 DNA follows: TGCAGTGTTCGACTAGCGGTAGGGACCGGGGAGCTGTTTTTT.

Ten or more counts support this clonotype. The chain is built from TRBV2 and TRBJ2-2, with D unclear. The V end was cut by 3 bases, the J end by 0 bases, with 8 bases between. The CDR3 consists of 15 residues. Germline values: CDR1 SNHLY, CDR2 FYNNEI. CDR3 region: CASSEGRTNTGELFF. In DNA form, the CDR3 reads TGTGCCAGCAGTGAGGGCAGGACGAACACCGGGGAGCTGTTTTTT.

This clonotype was seen at least ten times. V is TRBV29-1 and J is TRBJ1-2; D unresolved. Germline V gene sequence: CDR1 SQVTM, CDR2 ANQGSEA. The CDR3 is 11 residues long. Trimming removed 0 bases at V and 8 bases at J, with 7 bases between. CDR3 bases: TGCAGCGTTGAAGATCCTAGAGGCTACACCTTC. Protein: CSVEDPRGYTF. Together with reference TRBV29-1 and TRBJ1-2, the CDR3 gives the full variable domain: SAVISQKPSRDICQRGTSLTIQCQVDSQVTMMFWYRQQPGQSLTLIATANQGSEATYESGFVIDKFPISRPNLTFSTLTVSNMSPEDSSIYLCSVEDPRGYTFGSGTRLTVV.

This clonotype was detected ten times or more. The chain recombines TRBV7-6 with TRBJ1-2; D is ambiguous. The CDR3 is 14 residues long. Germline V gene sequence: CDR1 SGHVS, CDR2 FNYEAQ. Trimming cost V 2 bases and J 6 bases, with 13 bases left between them. Here the CDR3 DNA reads TGTGCCAGCAGCTTAACCGAAAACCCCCATGGCTACACCTTC. It specifies CASSLTENPHGYTF.

As concerns this clonotype: This may stem from a read error, because a much larger clone lies one nucleotide away. The CDR3, as DNA: TGTGCAAGTCGCACCTGCGCGTCCAAAAACATTCAGTACTTC. Translating it yields CASRTCASKNIQYF. This chain joins TRBV12-2 and TRBJ2-4. TRBV12-2 is deemed a pseudogene. The CDR3 is 14 amino acids.

This clonotype was detected ten times or more. The chain carries TRBV5-1 and TRBJ2-2, with a tentative D call TRBD1 (5 bases). The CDR3 runs 14 residues. V lost 0 bases, J lost 4 bases, and 7 bases lay in between. Per germline, CDR1 SGHRS and CDR2 YFSETQ. The CDR3 DNA sequence: TGCGCCAGCAGCTTGGGACAGCTCACCGGGGAGCTGTTTTTT. Amino acid sequence: CASSLGQLTGELFF.

V gene TRBV10-3 combines with J gene TRBJ2-6; D unresolved. The CDR3 spans 13 residues. Germline values: CDR1 ENHRY, CDR2 SYGVKD. Trimming left V 8 bases short and J 1 base short, with 6 bases between. The CDR3 is CAIGQSGANVLTF. The CDR3 DNA is TGTGCCATCGGCCAGTCTGGGGCCAACGTCCTGACTTTC.

The CDR3 DNA reads TGTGCCAGCAGTCCCCCAACCATAGGGACTAGCCCATCCCGCGAGCAGTACTTC. It translates to CASSPPTIGTSPSREQYF. J is TRBJ2-7 and V is TRBV12-3 or TRBV12-4, with TRBD2 matching over 9 bases. Unmatched junction bases numbered 20, after V lost 5 bases and J lost 6 bases. The CDR3 totals 18 residues.

This clonotype appeared a single time. A clone one base away is much larger, so this may be a read error. V is TRBV12-3 or TRBV12-4 and J is TRBJ2-3; D gene unclear. The V and J ends lost 4 bases and 4 bases respectively, with 9 bases between them. There are 13 residues in the CDR3. As DNA, the CDR3 is TGTGCCAGCAGTTACGGCGAGTCAGATACGCAGTATTTT. The encoded protein is CASSYGESDTQYF.

At least ten counts were recorded for this clonotype. The chain carries TRBV20-1 and TRBJ2-1, with 9 nucleotides matching TRBD1. CDR1 is DFQATT and CDR2 is SNEGSKA in the germline V gene (reference sequence). The CDR3 has 17 amino acids. J gave up 4 bases and V 0 bases, and 10 bases lay outside the gene matches. DNA for the CDR3: TGCAGTGCTAGAGATCCAATCGGGACAGGGTTTTACAATGAGCAGTTCTTC. Translating it yields CSARDPIGTGFYNEQFF.

The chain links TRBV6-1 to TRBJ1-5; D gene unclear. Trimming cost V 8 bases and J 2 bases, with 19 bases left between them. The CDR3 spans 16 residues. In germline, CDR1 is MNHNS, CDR2 SASEGT. CDR3 amino acids: CASEPSGQTGNQPQHF. In DNA, the CDR3 is TGTGCCAGCGAACCCTCCGGGCAGACCGGCAATCAGCCCCAGCATTTT.

This clonotype has only a few counts. The chain recombines TRBV7-2 with TRBJ1-2; TRBD1 agrees at 8 bases. V dropped 6 bases and J dropped 6; count of bases not matched to a gene: 6. The germline gives CDR1 SGHTA, CDR2 FQGNSA. This CDR3 has 13 residues. The CDR3 nucleotides are TGTGCCAGCAGAGCAGGACAGGGCCATGGCTACACCTTC. It is translated as CASRAGQGHGYTF.

The chain is built from TRBV5-6 and TRBJ2-7; 8 bases align to TRBD2. CDR1 is SGHDT, CDR2 YYEEEE, per germline. The CDR3 contains 13 residues. The J segment lost 3 bases and the V segment lost 2 bases, leaving 1 base of the junction unmatched. The CDR3 region is CASSFTSGYEQYF. CDR3 nucleotides: TGTGCCAGCAGCTTTACTAGCGGCTACGAGCAGTACTTC.

This clonotype was observed many times. The gene calls are TRBV18 and TRBJ2-7; TRBD1 agrees at 9 bases. The CDR3 is 14 amino acids. Germline V gives CDR1 KGHSH, CDR2 LQKENI. V trimming: 2 bases; J trimming: 12 bases; junction bases outside the gene matches: 11. The CDR3 DNA reads TGTGCCAGCTCACCATGGGACAGGGTAGGAGAGGTGTACTTC. It specifies CASSPWDRVGEVYF. The entire variable domain, with the rest obtained from reference TRBV18 and TRBJ2-7, is as follows: NAGVMQNPRHLVRRRGQEARLRCSPMKGHSHVYWYRQLPEEGLKFMVYLQKENIIDESGMPKERFSAEFPKEGPSILRIQQVVRGDSAAYFCASSPWDRVGEVYFGPGTRLTVT.

This chain links TRBV7-2 with TRBJ2-7; 7 bases are shared with TRBD1. V shed 4 bases and J 7 bases; nucleotides not matched to a gene: 1. The CDR3 is 11 residues long. From germline, CDR1 is SGHTA and CDR2 FQGNSA. The CDR3 loop reads CASSSRGEQYF. The CDR3 nucleotides read TGTGCCAGCAGCTCCAGGGGGGAGCAGTACTTC.

The chain recombines TRBV5-4 with TRBJ2-1; no reliable D call. The length of the CDR3 is 15 residues. Per the germline V gene, CDR1 is SGHNT and CDR2 is YYREEE (reference sequence). V was clipped by 0 bases and J by 6 bases, with 13 bases between them. The CDR3 is CASSLVHPTGNEQFF. The CDR3, as DNA: TGTGCCAGCAGCTTGGTTCACCCGACTGGCAATGAGCAGTTCTTC.

This clonotype was counted at least ten times. The chain has TRBV5-6 and TRBJ2-5; 9 positions agree with TRBD2. CDR1 and CDR2 (germline): SGHDT, YYEEEE. After removal of 1 base from V and 4 bases from J, the junction contained 8 bases not matched to a gene. This CDR3 contains 16 residues. The CDR3 is CASSLRLAGKRETQYF. The CDR3 coding sequence is TGTGCCAGCAGCTTGAGGCTAGCGGGGAAGAGAGAGACCCAGTACTTC. The full variable domain, rest sourced from reference TRBV5-6 and TRBJ2-5, is DAGVTQSPTHLIKTRGQQVTLRCSPKSGHDTVSWYQQALGQGPQFIFQYYEEEERQRGNFPDRFSGHQFPNYSSELNVNALLLGDSALYLCASSLRLAGKRETQYFGPGTRLLVL.

The table lists this clonotype with a few counts. The chain links TRBV7-2 to TRBJ2-1; possibly TRBD2 for D (5 bases). V shed 1 base and J shed 8 bases, with 12 bases lying between them. This CDR3 contains 14 residues. Germline V CDR1 and CDR2: SGHTA, FQGNSA. CDR3 residues: CASSLVVPSHEQFF. Here the CDR3 DNA reads TGTGCCAGCAGCTTAGTCGTCCCTAGCCATGAGCAGTTCTTC.